Following are 15 T cell receptor beta chains from one sample sequenced in a study of T-cell memory formation after mild COVID-19. TCRdb fed the 5' RACE reads into MiXCR, producing one record per CDR3 protein. The table lists under 300,000 distinct CDR3 sequences, around 10% of them singletons. Sequencing used PBMCs or a T cell subset sorted from them (not recorded which). All receptors derive from a man aged 18 to 35 who had mild COVID-19 (a few samples of this study predate the infection). Cell type and time point are not known.

This clonotype has ten or more counts. V usage is TRBV7-2 and J usage is TRBJ2-5; D gene uncertain. V was shortened by 2 bases and J by 8 bases, with 9 bases between the two germline ends. This CDR3 is 12 amino acids long. CDR1 is SGHTA, CDR2 FQGNSA, per germline. In nucleotides, the CDR3 is TGTGCCAGCAGCTTATTAAGATCCACCCAGTACTTC. Protein sequence: CASSLLRSTQYF.

V gene TRBV4-1 combines with J gene TRBJ2-7; 14 positions match TRBD2. Trimming cost V 2 bases and J 5 bases; bases outside gene matches: 5. In germline, CDR1 is MGHRA, CDR2 YSYEKL. The CDR3 length is 16 residues. The CDR3 here is CASSQRTSGGIHEQYF. CDR3 DNA: TGCGCCAGCAGCCAAAGGACTAGCGGGGGGATCCACGAGCAGTACTTC.

This sequence joins TRBV7-9 and TRBJ2-7, with 9 bases identical to TRBD2. Germline CDR1 reads SEHNR; CDR2 reads FQNEAQ (reference sequence). This CDR3 region has 14 residues. V dropped 5 bases and J dropped 4; count of bases not matched to a gene: 6. Here the CDR3 reads CASSPLAGIYEQYF. CDR3 nucleotides: TGTGCCAGCAGCCCCCTAGCGGGAATATACGAGCAGTACTTC.

The chain links TRBV6-5 to TRBJ2-2; perhaps TRBD2 as D (5 bases). With 6 bases removed from V and 10 bases from J, the gap between germline ends came to 12 bases. The CDR3 is made up of 12 amino acids. The germline CDR1 and CDR2 sequences are MNHEY and SVGAGI. CDR3: CASSPRGLELFF. In DNA form, the CDR3 reads TGTGCCAGCAGCCCCAGAGGGTTGGAGCTGTTTTTT.

This chain uses TRBV12-3 or TRBV12-4 with TRBJ2-1; 7 positions match TRBD2. After removal of 3 bases from V and 9 bases from J, the junction contained 8 bases not matched to a gene. The CDR3 length is 14 residues. CDR3 bases: TGTGCCAGCAGTTTCCGGACTAGTTCTGGTGAGCAGTTCTTC. This encodes CASSFRTSSGEQFF.

This clonotype has a count of ten or more. V is TRBV12-3 or TRBV12-4 and J is TRBJ2-3; 7 bases are shared with TRBD1. There are 16 residues in the CDR3. V dropped 5 bases and J dropped 1; count of bases not matched to a gene: 9. CDR3 residues: CASSPRGQKGTDTQYF. CDR3 DNA sequence: TGTGCCAGCAGTCCAAGGGGGCAGAAGGGCACAGATACGCAGTATTTT.

J is TRBJ1-2 and V is TRBV7-9; D not certain. This CDR3 has 15 residues. Germline loops: CDR1 SEHNR, CDR2 FQNEAQ (reference sequence). V dropped 6 bases and J dropped 3 bases, with 17 bases sitting between them. The DNA of the CDR3 is TGTGCCAGCAGTCCCTCGCATGGGTTTGACTATGGCTACACCTTC. It yields the protein CASSPSHGFDYGYTF.

This clonotype was recorded once. The chain links TRBV5-5 to TRBJ2-3, with no clear D. Trimming left V 4 bases short and J 4 bases short, with 4 bases between. Germline lookup yields CDR1 SGHKS and CDR2 YYEKEE (reference sequence). The CDR3 runs to 11 residues. The DNA for the CDR3 is TGTGCCAGCAGCCTGCCAGATACGCAGTATTTT. Residues: CASSLPDTQYF.

This clonotype has more than one count but fewer than ten. The V gene is TRBV20-1, the J gene TRBJ2-1; D is uncertain. CDR1 and CDR2 (germline): DFQATT, SNEGSKA (reference sequence). The CDR3 spans 12 residues. Trimming left V 1 base short and J 9 bases short, with 10 bases between. The CDR3 DNA reads as TGCAGTGCTAGAGGTGGAAGAGGTGAGCAGTTCTTC. This gives the protein CSARGGRGEQFF.

The J gene is TRBJ2-5, the V gene TRBV9; TRBD1 agrees at 7 bases. The CDR3 is made up of 14 amino acids. Germline CDR1 reads SGDLS; CDR2 reads YYNGEE. The V and J ends lost 4 bases and 3 bases, in that order; junction bases with no gene match: 6. CDR3 DNA sequence: TGTGCCAGCAGCTACGGGACAGCTGAAGAGACCCAGTACTTC. Protein product: CASSYGTAEETQYF.

The gene calls are TRBV6-6 and TRBJ2-1; no definite D call. Trimming took off 0 bases at V and 12 bases at J, with 6 bases between the two ends. Germline values: CDR1 MNHNY, CDR2 SVGAGI (reference sequence). This CDR3 contains 11 residues. CDR3: CASSYSIGQFF. The CDR3 DNA reads TGTGCCAGCAGTTACTCGATCGGGCAGTTCTTC.

This clonotype was counted ten times or more. This chain joins TRBV5-1 and TRBJ1-1, with D unresolved. The V and J ends lost 5 bases and 1 base respectively, with 9 bases between them. Germline V gene sequence: CDR1 SGHRS, CDR2 YFSETQ. There are 13 residues in the CDR3. CDR3 nucleotides: TGCGCCAGCAGACCTACAGCGAACACTGAAGCTTTCTTT. Protein: CASRPTANTEAFF. Full variable domain (remainder filled in from reference TRBV5-1 and TRBJ1-1): KAGVTQTPRYLIKTRGQQVTLSCSPISGHRSVSWYQQTPGQGLQFLFEYFSETQRNKGNFPGRFSGRQFSNSRSEMNVSTLELGDSALYLCASRPTANTEAFFGQGTRLTVV.

The sample holds a few counts of this clonotype. This sequence joins TRBV29-1 and TRBJ2-7; D is possibly TRBD1 or TRBD2 (6 bases each). The CDR3 has 12 amino acids. V lost 2 bases and J 7 bases, leaving 12 bases between the germline ends. Looked up from germline, CDR1 is SQVTM and CDR2 is ANQGSEA. The CDR3, as DNA: TGCAGCGTTGAACAGGGGACTGGGGAGCAGTACGTC. Its translation: CSVEQGTGEQYV.

As regards this clonotype: An end of the junction differs from the germline gene, which may be a read error. The V and J genes are TRBV2 and TRBJ2-6; tentatively, D is TRBD1 or TRBD2 (5 bases each). The length of the CDR3 is 15 residues. Germline V gene sequence: CDR1 SNHLY, CDR2 FYNNEI. The CDR3 DNA sequence: TGTGCCAGCACCCCCACTAGTCCTGGGGCAAACGTCCTGACTTTC. Protein: CASTPTSPGANVLTF.

Concerning this clonotype itself: This may come from a read error, since a much larger clone is one base off. The chain couples TRBV15 to TRBJ1-5; 8 nucleotides agree with TRBD1. The CDR3 loop spans 13 amino acids. Trimming at V came to 5 bases and at J to 7 bases, leaving 4 bases not matched to a gene. Germline CDR1 is LNHNV and CDR2 is YYDKDF (reference sequence). The CDR3 region is CATSAQGGQPQHF. In DNA form, the CDR3 reads TGTGCCACCAGCGCACAGGGGGGACAGCCCCAGCATTTT.